Following are 6 T cell receptor beta chains from one sample sequenced in a study of blood T cell repertoires in COVID-19. Assay: immunoSEQ multiplex PCR; the TCRdb copy retains only in-frame clones and omits some. The sample shows about 300,000 clones, around 83% of them seen only once. The specimen was peripheral blood. These receptors all come from a woman in her fifties or sixties with acute or convalescent COVID-19.

CDR3 bases: TGTGCCACCAGTGACCCCATGACAGGCCCCTATGGCTACACCTTC. This sequence encodes CATSDPMTGPYGYTF. The genes are TRBV24-1 and TRBJ1-2; possibly TRBD1 for D (6 bases). The CDR3 is 15 residues long. Trimming pared 4 bases from V and 4 bases from J, leaving 15 bases between. The germline V gene encodes CDR1 KGHDR and CDR2 SFDVKD.

The CDR3 region is CASSLEQGAYEQYF. In DNA form, the CDR3 reads TGTGCCAGCAGCTTGGAACAGGGGGCCTACGAGCAGTACTTC. The chain joins TRBV5-5 to TRBJ2-7; 8 bases line up with TRBD1. Germline V CDR1 and CDR2: SGHKS, YYEKEE (reference sequence). This CDR3 has 14 residues. Trimming took 0 bases from V and 2 from J; bases not matched to a gene: 1.

This clone was observed once. The CDR3 region has the DNA TGTGCCAGCAGCTCCTTGAGGCAGGGGGCTTTCTATAATTCACCCCTCCACTTT. It codes for CASSSLRQGAFYNSPLHF. This sequence joins TRBV11-2 and TRBJ1-6; 8 nucleotides align to TRBD1. Germline V gene lookup returns CDR1 SGHAT and CDR2 FQNNGV. After removal of 4 bases from V and 3 bases from J, the junction contained 11 bases not matched to a gene. The CDR3 runs 18 residues.

This chain links TRBV29-1 with TRBJ2-7, with 7 bases matching TRBD2. This CDR3 is built from 12 residues. Trimming removed 7 bases from V and 3 bases from J; junction bases left unmatched: 6. The V gene's germline CDR1 is SQVTM and CDR2 ANQGSEA. CDR3 nucleotide sequence: TGCAGCGCCACGACTAGCCTCTACGAGCAGTACTTC. This codes for CSATTSLYEQYF.

This chain connects TRBV29-1 to TRBJ2-5; 10 nucleotides align to TRBD1. CDR3 length equals 14 residues. The germline V gene encodes CDR1 SQVTM and CDR2 ANQGSEA. V shed 5 bases and J 4 bases; nucleotides not matched to a gene: 7. The CDR3 reads CSVTGTGVLETQYF. As DNA, the CDR3 is TGCAGCGTTACCGGGACAGGGGTTTTAGAGACCCAGTACTTC.

The chain uses TRBV10-3 and TRBJ1-1; D unclear. The CDR3 contains 12 residues. V was clipped by 5 bases and J by 0 bases, with 4 bases between them. The V gene's germline CDR1 is ENHRY and CDR2 SYGVKD. The CDR3 coding sequence is TGTGCCATCAGTCGTCTGAACACTGAAGCTTTCTTT. Amino acids: CAISRLNTEAFF.